The 27 T cell receptor beta chains listed next were all sequenced from one sample in a study of blood T cell repertoires in COVID-19. The data were produced by immunoSEQ multiplex PCR, yet TCRdb's version contains in-frame clones alone and is incomplete. The table shows about 160,000 clones, with around 82% occurring only once. Sequenced: peripheral blood. These receptors came from a man older than 75 with COVID-19, enrolled during active disease.

This chain links TRBV6-5 with TRBJ1-6; the match to TRBD1 covers 8 bases. Germline V gene data show CDR1 as MNHEY and CDR2 as SVGAGI. J was trimmed by 10 bases and V by 6 bases; bases with no gene match: 5. This CDR3 has 13 amino acids. This CDR3 reads CASRETGASPLHF. The CDR3 coding sequence is TGTGCCAGCAGGGAGACAGGGGCATCACCCCTCCACTTT.

The CDR3 region has the DNA TGTGCCAGCAGCGTAGAGCCGGGAACAGATACGCAGTATTTT. Translating gives CASSVEPGTDTQYF. The rearrangement links TRBV9 to TRBJ2-3; D is perhaps TRBD2 (5 bases). The CDR3 contains 14 residues. Germline V gene lookup returns CDR1 SGDLS and CDR2 YYNGEE. V shed 0 bases and J shed 3 bases, with 8 bases lying between them.

V and J are TRBV6-6 and TRBJ2-7; D call uncertain. The CDR3 covers 12 residues. Trimming left V 5 bases short and J 6 bases short, with 11 bases between. Looked up from germline, CDR1 is MNHNY and CDR2 is SVGAGI (reference sequence). Here the CDR3 DNA reads TGTGCCAGCAGTAGCAGTGGCGGCGAGCAGTACTTC. Its translation is CASSSSGGEQYF.

The chain carries TRBV27 and TRBJ2-1; 12 bases map to TRBD1. Germline V gene lookup returns CDR1 MNHEY and CDR2 SMNVEV (reference sequence). V shed 5 bases, J shed 9 bases, and the junction held 8 bases outside the gene matches. CDR3 size: 15 residues. CDR3: CASSAPGQGATEQFF. The DNA of the CDR3 is TGTGCCAGCAGTGCCCCGGGACAGGGGGCGACTGAGCAGTTCTTC.

The CDR3 DNA is TGTGCCAGCAGCCCCGGGACTAGCGGGGTAGAGCAGTACTTC. Protein sequence: CASSPGTSGVEQYF. The V gene is TRBV3-1 (or the pseudogene TRBV3-2), the J gene TRBJ2-7; 13 bases map to TRBD2. The CDR3 spans 14 residues. CDR1 and CDR2 from the germline V gene are LGHDT and YNNKEL (reference sequence). The trim removed 4 bases at V and 7 bases at J, leaving 4 bases unmatched.

This chain uses TRBV18 with TRBJ2-5; D possibly corresponds to TRBD1 (5 bases). Germline V gene sequence: CDR1 KGHSH, CDR2 LQKENI. CDR3 length: 17 residues. The V gene lost 0 bases and the J gene lost 1 base, with 15 bases spanning the gap. The DNA of the CDR3 is TGTGCCAGCTCACCACCCCCGCAGGGAAAGCGCCAAGAGACCCAGTACTTC. Its protein product is CASSPPPQGKRQETQYF.

The chain has TRBV5-1 and TRBJ2-1, with 9 bases matching TRBD1. This CDR3 has 15 residues. CDR1 and CDR2 (germline): SGHRS, YFSETQ. V shed 4 bases and J 0 bases; nucleotides not matched to a gene: 2. For the CDR3, the DNA is TGCGCCAGCAGCCCGGGACAGGGCTCCTACAATGAGCAGTTCTTC. Protein sequence: CASSPGQGSYNEQFF.

The rearrangement links TRBV5-6 to TRBJ2-5, with a weak D call TRBD1 (5 bases). V was shortened by 1 base and J by 4 bases, with 11 bases between the two germline ends. Germline CDR1 SGHDT, CDR2 YYEEEE. This CDR3 contains 14 residues. The CDR3 nucleotides read TGTGCCAGCAGCTTGTCCCAGGGATCAGAGACCCAGTACTTC. Protein product: CASSLSQGSETQYF. Full variable domain (remainder filled in from reference TRBV5-6 and TRBJ2-5): DAGVTQSPTHLIKTRGQQVTLRCSPKSGHDTVSWYQQALGQGPQFIFQYYEEEERQRGNFPDRFSGHQFPNYSSELNVNALLLGDSALYLCASSLSQGSETQYFGPGTRLLVL.

This chain connects TRBV6-5 to TRBJ2-7, with 8 bases lining up with TRBD2. This CDR3 is built from 15 residues. CDR1 and CDR2 from the germline V gene are MNHEY and SVGAGI. The junction had 12 bases not matched to a gene; V was cut back by 6 bases and J by 5 bases. CDR3: CASSRSGGTPHEQYF. The CDR3 DNA follows: TGTGCCAGCAGCCGGAGCGGGGGTACCCCTCACGAGCAGTACTTC.

On this clone itself: One junction end does not reproduce the germline sequence, and a read error may be involved. CDR3 nucleotides: TGTGCCATCAGTGAGTCTGATAGGGGCAGGGGGCGCGGGTGGAACTTT. It encodes CAISESDRGRGRGWNF. V and J are TRBV10-3 and TRBJ1-1; 8 positions match TRBD1. The CDR3 has 16 amino acids. Looked up from germline, CDR1 is ENHRY and CDR2 is SYGVKD.

This chain connects TRBV6-5 to TRBJ1-1; D is possibly TRBD1 (5 bases). The V end was cut by 5 bases, the J end by 5 bases, with 15 bases between. Germline CDR1 and CDR2: MNHEY and SVGAGI. CDR3 length: 14 residues. The chain's CDR3 is CASSRTREGTEAFF. The CDR3 DNA follows: TGTGCCAGCAGTCGGACCAGGGAGGGAACTGAAGCTTTCTTT.

The chain employs TRBV4-3 and TRBJ1-2, with TRBD1 matching 8 bases. After removal of 4 bases from V and 5 bases from J, the junction contained 6 bases not matched to a gene. This CDR3 has 14 residues. Looked up from germline, CDR1 is LGHNA and CDR2 is YSLEER. The CDR3 nucleotides read TGCGCCAGCAGCCTTACAGGGGGGGGTTATGGCTACACCTTC. This sequence encodes CASSLTGGGYGYTF.

The V gene is TRBV5-8, the J gene TRBJ2-3, with 9 positions matching TRBD1. V gave up 4 bases and J gave up 4 bases; unmatched junction bases: 7. CDR3 length: 15 amino acids. Germline-derived CDR1 and CDR2 are SGHTS and YDEGEE. The chain's CDR3 is CASSPRGQGPDTQYF. In DNA, the CDR3 is TGTGCCAGCAGCCCAAGAGGACAGGGGCCAGATACGCAGTATTTT.

The V call is TRBV5-1, the J call TRBJ1-1; 7 bases map to TRBD1. Germline values: CDR1 SGHRS, CDR2 YFSETQ. V was clipped by 5 bases and J by 5 bases; unmatched bases: 9. The length of the CDR3 is 14 residues. CDR3 loop: CASRGNRGGTEAFF. The CDR3 region has the DNA TGCGCCAGCAGGGGGAACAGGGGTGGAACTGAAGCTTTCTTT.

This chain connects TRBV2 to TRBJ1-5, with 8 bases fitting TRBD1. Germline V gene sequence: CDR1 SNHLY, CDR2 FYNNEI. CDR3 size: 14 residues. The V segment lost 6 bases and the J segment 5 bases; nucleotides outside the gene matches: 6. Here the CDR3 reads CASSKTGADQPQHF. CDR3 bases: TGTGCCAGCAGCAAGACAGGGGCTGATCAGCCCCAGCATTTT.

The chain combines TRBV5-4 with TRBJ2-6; no firm D call. There are 14 residues in the CDR3. Deletions cut 1 base from V and 2 bases from J, with 4 bases between. The germline gives CDR1 SGHNT, CDR2 YYREEE (reference sequence). The CDR3 is CASSLQTGANVLTF. In DNA form, the CDR3 reads TGTGCCAGCAGCTTGCAAACTGGGGCCAACGTCCTGACTTTC.

The chain uses TRBV24-1 and TRBJ1-4; D call uncertain. V shed 4 bases and J shed 5 bases, with 4 bases lying between them. CDR1 is KGHDR, CDR2 SFDVKD, per germline. This CDR3 region has 12 residues. The CDR3 loop reads CATSDSNEKLFF. CDR3 nucleotide sequence: TGTGCCACCAGTGACTCCAATGAAAAACTGTTTTTT.

This clone was recorded a few times. This chain uses TRBV6-5 with TRBJ1-3, with unresolved D. The CDR3 contains 13 residues. V was clipped by 6 bases and J by 0 bases, with 6 bases between them. The germline CDR1 and CDR2 sequences are MNHEY and SVGAGI. The CDR3 region is CASRYLSGNTIYF. The CDR3 nucleotides read TGTGCCAGCAGGTATCTCTCTGGAAACACCATATATTTT.

The chain couples TRBV5-8 to TRBJ1-2, with TRBD1 matching over 11 bases. The CDR3 contains 14 residues. V lost 4 bases to trimming and J lost 4 bases; unmatched junction nucleotides: 3. Germline-derived CDR1 and CDR2 are SGHTS and YDEGEE. In DNA, the CDR3 is TGTGCCAGCAGCCGGACAGGGGGCAGCTATGGCTACACCTTC. It encodes CASSRTGGSYGYTF.

The chain recombines TRBV5-1 with TRBJ2-1, with 12 bases that match TRBD2. This CDR3 is built from 16 residues. V was pared by 1 base and J by 5 bases, with 4 bases of the junction left unmatched. From germline, CDR1 is SGHRS and CDR2 YFSETQ. The CDR3 loop is CASSLPLAGGHNEQFF. CDR3 coding DNA: TGCGCCAGCAGCTTGCCACTAGCGGGGGGTCACAATGAGCAGTTCTTC.

The rearrangement joins TRBV5-1 to TRBJ2-2; 13 nucleotides align to TRBD2. J was trimmed by 1 base and V by 4 bases; bases with no gene match: 1. The CDR3 runs to 16 residues. CDR1 is SGHRS, CDR2 YFSETQ, per germline. The CDR3 bases are TGCGCCAGCAGCCGGACTAGCGGGGGGAACACCGGGGAGCTGTTTTTT. Encoded protein: CASSRTSGGNTGELFF.

This clone showed up just once. The gene calls are TRBV5-6 and TRBJ1-3; D ambiguous. The CDR3 runs 14 residues. Germline CDR1 reads SGHDT; CDR2 reads YYEEEE. V lost 7 bases to trimming and J lost 4 bases, with 15 bases between them. CDR3 in amino acids: CASQKRGRGNTIYF. CDR3 sequence (DNA): TGTGCCAGCCAAAAGCGGGGAAGAGGAAACACCATATATTTT.

The chain has TRBV3-1 (or the pseudogene TRBV3-2) and TRBJ2-3; D gene uncertain. The CDR3 consists of 13 residues. Trimming cost V 2 bases and J 5 bases, with 8 bases left between them. Looked up from germline, CDR1 is LGHDT and CDR2 is YNNKEL (reference sequence). The CDR3 DNA sequence: TGTGCCAGCAGCCAAACCGCAGGAGATACGCAGTATTTT. Its protein is CASSQTAGDTQYF.

The chain uses TRBV4-1 and TRBJ2-5; 7 nucleotides agree with TRBD2. V was pared by 5 bases and J by 4 bases, with 7 bases of the junction left unmatched. The CDR3 spans 14 residues. Germline CDR1 MGHRA, CDR2 YSYEKL. Here the CDR3 DNA reads TGCGCCAGCAGCTTCCGGGGAGGGAGAGAGACCCAGTACTTC. Protein sequence: CASSFRGGRETQYF.

The table lists this clone with a count of one. This chain joins TRBV5-5 and TRBJ1-1, with 7 bases aligning to TRBD1. V was clipped by 1 base and J by 5 bases; unmatched bases: 5. This CDR3 has 14 amino acids. Germline assignment: CDR1 SGHKS and CDR2 YYEKEE (reference sequence). The CDR3 is CASSLHRGWTEAFF. DNA for the CDR3: TGTGCCAGCAGCTTGCACAGGGGATGGACTGAAGCTTTCTTT.

The genes are TRBV5-1 and TRBJ1-4; D is unresolved. This CDR3 spans 14 amino acids. Per the germline V gene, CDR1 is SGHRS and CDR2 is YFSETQ. The V and J ends lost 2 bases and 6 bases respectively, with 11 bases between them. CDR3 bases: TGCGCCAGCAGCTTATCCCGCGGGGATGAAAAACTGTTTTTT. Translated, it gives CASSLSRGDEKLFF.

The gene calls are TRBV19 and TRBJ2-3; 15 nucleotides align to TRBD2. V lost 5 bases, J lost 4 bases, and 7 bases stayed unmatched. The CDR3 has 17 residues. CDR1 LNHDA and CDR2 SQIVND come from the germline V gene (reference sequence). This CDR3 reads CASSARTSGGAADTQYF. The CDR3 coding sequence is TGTGCCAGTAGTGCCCGGACTAGCGGGGGGGCGGCAGATACGCAGTATTTT.